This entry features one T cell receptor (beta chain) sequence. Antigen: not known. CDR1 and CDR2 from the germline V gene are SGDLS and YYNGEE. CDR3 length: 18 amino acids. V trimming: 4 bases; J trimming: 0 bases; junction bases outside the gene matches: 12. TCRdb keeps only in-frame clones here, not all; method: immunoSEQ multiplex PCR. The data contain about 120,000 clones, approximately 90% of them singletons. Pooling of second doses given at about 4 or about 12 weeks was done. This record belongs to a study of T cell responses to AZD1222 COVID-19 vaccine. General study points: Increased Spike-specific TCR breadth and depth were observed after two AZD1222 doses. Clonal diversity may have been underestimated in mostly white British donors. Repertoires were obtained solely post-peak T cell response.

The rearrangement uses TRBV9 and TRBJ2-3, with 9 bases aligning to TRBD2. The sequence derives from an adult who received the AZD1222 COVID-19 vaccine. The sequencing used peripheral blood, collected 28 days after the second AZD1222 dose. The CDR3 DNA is TGTGCCAGCAGCTACTCGGCTAGCGGGGATTATAGCACAGATACGCAGTATTTT. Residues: CASSYSASGDYSTDTQYF. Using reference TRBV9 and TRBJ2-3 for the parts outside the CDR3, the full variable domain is DSGVTQTPKHLITATGQRVTLRCSPRSGDLSVYWYQQSLDQGLQFLIQYYNGEERAKGNILERFSAQQFPDLHSELNLSSLELGDSALYFCASSYSASGDYSTDTQYFGPGTRLTVL.